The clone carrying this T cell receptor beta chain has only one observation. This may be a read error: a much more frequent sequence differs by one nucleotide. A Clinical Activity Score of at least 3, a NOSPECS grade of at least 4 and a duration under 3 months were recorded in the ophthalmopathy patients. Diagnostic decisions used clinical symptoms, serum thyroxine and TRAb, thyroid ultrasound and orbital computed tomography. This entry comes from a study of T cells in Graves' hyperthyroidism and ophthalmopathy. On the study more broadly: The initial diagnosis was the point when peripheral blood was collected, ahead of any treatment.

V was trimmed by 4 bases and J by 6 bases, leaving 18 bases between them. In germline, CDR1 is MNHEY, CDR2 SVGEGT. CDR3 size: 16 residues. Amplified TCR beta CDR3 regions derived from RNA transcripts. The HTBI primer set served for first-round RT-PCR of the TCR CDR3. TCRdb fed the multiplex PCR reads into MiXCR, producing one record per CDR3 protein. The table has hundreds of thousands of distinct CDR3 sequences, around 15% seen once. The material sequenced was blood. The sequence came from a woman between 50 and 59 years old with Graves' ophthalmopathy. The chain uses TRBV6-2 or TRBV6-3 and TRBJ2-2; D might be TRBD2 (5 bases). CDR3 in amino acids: CASSSRLLTGAGELFF. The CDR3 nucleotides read TGTGCCAGCAGTTCCAGACTCCTCACCGGGGCCGGGGAGCTGTTTTTT.